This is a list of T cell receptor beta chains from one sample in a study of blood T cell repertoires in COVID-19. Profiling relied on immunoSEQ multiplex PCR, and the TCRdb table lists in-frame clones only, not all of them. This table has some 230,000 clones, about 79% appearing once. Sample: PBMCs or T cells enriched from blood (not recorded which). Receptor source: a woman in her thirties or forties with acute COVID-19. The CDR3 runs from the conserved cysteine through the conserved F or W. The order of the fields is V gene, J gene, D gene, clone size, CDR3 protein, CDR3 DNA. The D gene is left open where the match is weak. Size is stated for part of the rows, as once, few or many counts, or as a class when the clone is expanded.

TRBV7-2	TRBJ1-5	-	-	CASSLGDGSFYQPQHF	TGTGCCAGCAGCTTAGGTGACGGGAGTTTTTATCAGCCCCAGCATTTT
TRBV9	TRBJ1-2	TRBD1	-	CASSGTGVGYTF	TGTGCCAGCAGTGGGACAGGGGTTGGCTACACCTTC
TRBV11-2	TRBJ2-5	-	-	CASSLVRGGDGYQETQYF	TGTGCCAGCAGCTTAGTCCGAGGGGGGGACGGGTACCAAGAGACCCAGTACTTC
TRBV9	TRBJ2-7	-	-	CASRVAPWAHHYEQYF	TGTGCCAGCAGAGTTGCTCCTTGGGCCCACCACTACGAGCAGTACTTC
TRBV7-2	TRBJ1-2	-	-	CASSSTSGLSAGYTF	TGTGCCAGCAGCTCTACCTCGGGACTTTCGGCTGGCTACACCTTC
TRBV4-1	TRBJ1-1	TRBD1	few	CASSLTGGSTEAFF	TGCGCCAGCAGTCTAACAGGGGGCTCCACTGAAGCTTTCTTT
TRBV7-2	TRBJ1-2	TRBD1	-	CASEPRTGNYGYTF	TGTGCCAGCGAACCCCGGACAGGGAACTATGGCTACACCTTC
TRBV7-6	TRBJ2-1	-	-	CASSLTSSSYNEQFF	TGTGCCAGCAGCTTAACGTCTAGCTCCTACAATGAGCAGTTCTTC
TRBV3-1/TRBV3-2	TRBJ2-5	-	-	CASSPLAGWGKETQYF	TGTGCCAGCAGCCCCCTGGCGGGGTGGGGAAAAGAGACCCAGTACTTC
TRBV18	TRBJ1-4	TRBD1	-	CASSPPQGADVAKKLFF	TGTGCCAGCTCACCACCGCAGGGGGCGGACGTGGCTAAAAAACTGTTTTTT
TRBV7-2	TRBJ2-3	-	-	CASSLRGGMTSTDTQYF	TGTGCCAGCAGCCTAAGGGGCGGGATGACTAGCACAGATACGCAGTATTTT
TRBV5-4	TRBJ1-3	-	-	CASSLRDSGNTIYF	TGTGCCAGCAGCTTGCGAGACTCTGGAAACACCATATATTTT
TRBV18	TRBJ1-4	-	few	CASSPREPAGEKLFF	TGTGCCAGCTCACCCCGCGAACCGGCGGGGGAAAAACTGTTTTTT
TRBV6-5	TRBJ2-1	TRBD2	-	CASSRISGAYNEQFF	TGTGCCAGCAGTCGAATTAGCGGGGCCTACAATGAGCAGTTCTTC
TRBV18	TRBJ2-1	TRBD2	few	CASSLAGGSNEQFF	TGTGCCAGCTCCCTAGCGGGAGGGTCGAATGAGCAGTTCTTC
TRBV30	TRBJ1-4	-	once	CAWSRTAKLFF	TGTGCCTGGAGTAGGACAGCAAAACTGTTTTTT
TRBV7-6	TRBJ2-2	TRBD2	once	CASSLIAGGLGAGELFF	TGTGCCAGCAGCTTAATAGCGGGGGGGCTTGGTGCCGGGGAGCTGTTTTTT
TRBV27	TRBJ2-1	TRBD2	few	CASTPGGFYNEQFF	TGTGCCAGCACCCCCGGGGGGTTCTACAATGAGCAGTTCTTC
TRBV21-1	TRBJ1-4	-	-	CASSKADVRNSNEKLFF	TGTGCCAGCAGCAAAGCCGATGTTCGGAACAGTAATGAAAAACTGTTTTTT
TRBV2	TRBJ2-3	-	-	CASISGTDTQYF	TGTGCCAGCATCAGTGGCACAGATACGCAGTATTTT
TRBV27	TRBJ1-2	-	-	CASKEADKDGYTF	TGTGCCAGCAAGGAGGCCGATAAGGACGGCTACACCTTC
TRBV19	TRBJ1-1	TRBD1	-	CASRPQGESSAFF	TGTGCCAGTAGGCCCCAGGGGGAAAGTAGTGCTTTCTTT
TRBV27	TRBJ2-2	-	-	CASSLEINFAGELFF	TGTGCCAGCAGTTTGGAGATCAATTTTGCCGGGGAGCTGTTTTTT
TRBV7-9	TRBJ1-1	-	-	CASSLDEAAKAFF	TGTGCCAGCAGCTTAGATGAGGCAGCTAAAGCTTTCTTT
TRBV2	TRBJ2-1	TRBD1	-	CASSDPPGGRFF	TGTGCCAGCAGTGACCCCCCAGGGGGTCGGTTCTTC
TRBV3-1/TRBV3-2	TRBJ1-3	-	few	CASSQDTAGSSSGNTIYF	TGTGCCAGCAGCCAAGATACGGCGGGGTCCAGCTCTGGAAACACCATATATTTT
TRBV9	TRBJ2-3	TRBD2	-	CASSARTSSRGGTQYF	TGTGCCAGCAGCGCCCGGACTAGCAGCCGCGGGGGTACGCAGTATTTT
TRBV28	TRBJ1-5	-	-	CASSPTGGVGQPQHF	TGTGCCAGCAGTCCAACCGGGGGGGTTGGGCAGCCCCAGCATTTT
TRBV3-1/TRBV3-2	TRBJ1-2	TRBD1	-	CASSRQGNYGYTF	TGTGCCAGCAGCAGACAGGGGAACTATGGCTACACCTTC
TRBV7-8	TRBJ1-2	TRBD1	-	CASSSERTGDYGYTF	TGTGCCAGCAGCTCAGAAAGGACAGGGGACTATGGCTACACCTTC
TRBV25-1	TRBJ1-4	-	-	CASKFGRGNEKLFF	TGTGCCAGCAAATTCGGCAGGGGTAATGAAAAACTGTTTTTT
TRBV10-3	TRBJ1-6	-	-	CAISASDSRASPLHF	TGTGCCATCAGTGCGTCCGACAGTCGTGCTTCACCCCTCCACTTT
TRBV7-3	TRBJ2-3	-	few	CASSLSLQSTDTQYF	TGTGCCAGCAGCTTAAGTCTACAGAGCACAGATACGCAGTATTTT
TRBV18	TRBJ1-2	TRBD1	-	CASSPGTATNNYGYTF	TGTGCCAGCTCACCCGGGACAGCAACTAATAACTATGGCTACACCTTC
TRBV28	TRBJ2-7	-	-	CASREGRVISSYEQYF	TGTGCCAGCAGGGAGGGCAGGGTCATCAGCTCCTACGAGCAGTACTTC
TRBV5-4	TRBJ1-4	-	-	CASSSQGANEKLFF	TGTGCCAGCAGCTCCCAGGGTGCTAATGAAAAACTGTTTTTT
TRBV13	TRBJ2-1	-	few	CASSLRVQNEQFF	TGTGCCAGCAGCTTACGGGTCCAAAATGAGCAGTTCTTC
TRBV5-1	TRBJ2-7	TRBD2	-	CASSWLTSGSYEQYF	TGCGCCAGCAGCTGGTTAACTAGCGGGAGCTACGAGCAGTACTTC
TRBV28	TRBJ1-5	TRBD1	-	CASRMGQINQPQHF	TGTGCCAGCAGAATGGGACAGATCAATCAGCCCCAGCATTTT
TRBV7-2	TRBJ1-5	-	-	CASSPQGNQPQHF	TGTGCCAGCAGCCCCCAGGGTAATCAGCCCCAGCATTTT